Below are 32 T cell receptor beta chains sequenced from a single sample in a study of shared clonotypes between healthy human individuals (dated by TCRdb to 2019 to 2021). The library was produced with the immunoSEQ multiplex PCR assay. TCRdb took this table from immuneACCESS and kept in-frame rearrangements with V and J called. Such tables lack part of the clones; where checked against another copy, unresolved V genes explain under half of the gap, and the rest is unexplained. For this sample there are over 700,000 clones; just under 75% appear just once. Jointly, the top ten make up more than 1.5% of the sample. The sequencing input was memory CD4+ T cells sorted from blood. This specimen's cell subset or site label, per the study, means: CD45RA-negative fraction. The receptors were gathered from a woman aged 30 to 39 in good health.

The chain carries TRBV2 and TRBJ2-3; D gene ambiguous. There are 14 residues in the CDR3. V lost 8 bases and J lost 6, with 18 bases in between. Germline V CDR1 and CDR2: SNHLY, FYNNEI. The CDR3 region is CASGSAMSWDTQYF. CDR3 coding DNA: TGTGCCAGCGGGTCTGCAATGTCGTGGGATACGCAGTATTTT.

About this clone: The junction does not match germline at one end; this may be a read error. For the CDR3, the DNA is TGTGCCAGCAGCTTGGACAGTGATCAACCCCAGCATTTT. The encoded protein is CASSLDSDQPQHF. The chain employs TRBV5-4 and TRBJ1-5; D gene ambiguous. CDR1 and CDR2 from the germline V gene are SGHNT and YYREEE (reference sequence). This CDR3 contains 13 residues.

The CDR3 protein is CASSLMAGSEKLFF. Written as DNA, the CDR3 is TGTGCCAGCAGCTTAATGGCAGGGAGCGAAAAACTGTTTTTT. The genes are TRBV7-9 and TRBJ1-4; weak D call: TRBD1 (5 bases). This CDR3 has 14 amino acids. Trimming cost V 2 bases and J 8 bases, with 12 bases left between them. The germline V gene encodes CDR1 SEHNR and CDR2 FQNEAQ (reference sequence).

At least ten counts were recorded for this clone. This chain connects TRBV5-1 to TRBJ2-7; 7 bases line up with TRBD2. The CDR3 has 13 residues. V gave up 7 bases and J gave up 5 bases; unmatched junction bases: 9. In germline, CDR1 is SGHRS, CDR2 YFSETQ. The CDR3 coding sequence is TGCGCCAGCGAAGAGGGGACTACTAACGAGCAGTACTTC. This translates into CASEEGTTNEQYF.

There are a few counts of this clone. The CDR3 coding sequence is TGCAGCGTTGTCGGACAAGATGGAATACGGGCATACAATGAGCAGTTCTTC. It codes for CSVVGQDGIRAYNEQFF. The chain joins TRBV29-1 to TRBJ2-1; D is perhaps TRBD1 (5 bases). Germline CDR1 is SQVTM and CDR2 is ANQGSEA. This CDR3 has 17 amino acids. Trimming took off 4 bases at V and 4 bases at J, with 23 bases between the two ends.

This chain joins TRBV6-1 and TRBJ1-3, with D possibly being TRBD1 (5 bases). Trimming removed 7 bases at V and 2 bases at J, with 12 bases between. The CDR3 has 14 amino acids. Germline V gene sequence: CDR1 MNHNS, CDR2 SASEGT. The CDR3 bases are TGTGCCAGCACCATCGGGACGGCTGGAAACACCATATATTTT. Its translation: CASTIGTAGNTIYF.

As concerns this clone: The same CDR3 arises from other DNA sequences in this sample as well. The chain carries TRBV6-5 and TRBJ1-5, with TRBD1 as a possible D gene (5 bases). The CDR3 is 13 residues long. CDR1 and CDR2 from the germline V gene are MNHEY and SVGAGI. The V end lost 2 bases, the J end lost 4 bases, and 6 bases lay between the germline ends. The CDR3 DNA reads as TGTGCCAGCAGTTACGGGGGTAATCAGCCCCAGCATTTT. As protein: CASSYGGNQPQHF.

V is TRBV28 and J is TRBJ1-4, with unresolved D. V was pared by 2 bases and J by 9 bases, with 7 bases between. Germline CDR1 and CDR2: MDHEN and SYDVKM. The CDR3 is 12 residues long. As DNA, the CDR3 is TGTGCCAGCAGTTTAAAAGGGAAAAAACTGTTTTTT. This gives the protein CASSLKGKKLFF.

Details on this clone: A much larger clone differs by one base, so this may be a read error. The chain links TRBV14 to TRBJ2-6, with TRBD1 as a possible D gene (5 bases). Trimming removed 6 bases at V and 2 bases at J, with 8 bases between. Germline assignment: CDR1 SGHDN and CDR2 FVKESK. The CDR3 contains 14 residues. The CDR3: CASSTGAGANVLTF. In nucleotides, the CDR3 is TGTGCCAGCAGTACAGGAGCTGGGGCCAACGTCCTGACTTTC.

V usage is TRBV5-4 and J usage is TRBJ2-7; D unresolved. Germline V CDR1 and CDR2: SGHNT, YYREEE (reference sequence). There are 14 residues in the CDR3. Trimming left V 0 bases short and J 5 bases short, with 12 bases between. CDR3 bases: TGTGCCAGCAGCTTGGCGTTGACCGCCGACGAGCAGTACTTC. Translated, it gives CASSLALTADEQYF.

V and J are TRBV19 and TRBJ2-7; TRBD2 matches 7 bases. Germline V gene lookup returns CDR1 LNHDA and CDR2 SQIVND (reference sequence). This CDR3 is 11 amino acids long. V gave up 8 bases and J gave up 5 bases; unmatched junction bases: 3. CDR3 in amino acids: CASHAGDEQYF. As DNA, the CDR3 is TGTGCCAGTCACGCGGGGGACGAGCAGTACTTC.

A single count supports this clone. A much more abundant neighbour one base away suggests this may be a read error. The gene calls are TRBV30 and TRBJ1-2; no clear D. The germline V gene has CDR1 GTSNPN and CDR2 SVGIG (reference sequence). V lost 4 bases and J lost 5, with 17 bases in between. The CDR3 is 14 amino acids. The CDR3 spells CAWTVGGRQYGYTF. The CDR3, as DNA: TGTGCCTGGACGGTGGGAGGCAGGCAATATGGCTACACCTTC.

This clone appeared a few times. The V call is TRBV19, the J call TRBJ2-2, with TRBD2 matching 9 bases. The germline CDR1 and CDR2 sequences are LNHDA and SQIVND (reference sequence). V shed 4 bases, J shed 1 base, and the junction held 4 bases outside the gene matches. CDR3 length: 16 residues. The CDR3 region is CASSTILAGNTGELFF. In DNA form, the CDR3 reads TGTGCCAGTAGTACCATACTAGCGGGGAACACCGGGGAGCTGTTTTTT.

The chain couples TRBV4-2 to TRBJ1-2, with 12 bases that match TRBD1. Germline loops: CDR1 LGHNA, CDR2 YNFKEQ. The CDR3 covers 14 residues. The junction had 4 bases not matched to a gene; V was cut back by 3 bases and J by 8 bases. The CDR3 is CASSHGTGGDGYTF. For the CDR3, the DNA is TGTGCCAGCAGCCATGGGACAGGGGGCGACGGCTACACCTTC.

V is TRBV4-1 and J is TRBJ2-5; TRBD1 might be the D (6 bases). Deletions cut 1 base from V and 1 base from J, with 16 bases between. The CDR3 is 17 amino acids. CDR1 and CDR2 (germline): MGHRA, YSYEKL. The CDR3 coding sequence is TGCGCCAGCAGCCAAGGGTTCTCAGGGGTCCGCCAAGAGACCCAGTACTTC. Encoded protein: CASSQGFSGVRQETQYF.

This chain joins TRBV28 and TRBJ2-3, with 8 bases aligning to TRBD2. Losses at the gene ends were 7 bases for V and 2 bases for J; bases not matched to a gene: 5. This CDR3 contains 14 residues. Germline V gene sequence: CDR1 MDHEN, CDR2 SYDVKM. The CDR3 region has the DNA TGTGCCAGCAAAATAGCGGGGAACACAGATACGCAGTATTTT. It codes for CASKIAGNTDTQYF. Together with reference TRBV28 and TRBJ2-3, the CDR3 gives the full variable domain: DVKVTQSSRYLVKRTGEKVFLECVQDMDHENMFWYRQDPGLGLRLIYFSYDVKMKEKGDIPEGYSVSREKKERFSLILESASTNQTSMYLCASKIAGNTDTQYFGPGTRLTVL.

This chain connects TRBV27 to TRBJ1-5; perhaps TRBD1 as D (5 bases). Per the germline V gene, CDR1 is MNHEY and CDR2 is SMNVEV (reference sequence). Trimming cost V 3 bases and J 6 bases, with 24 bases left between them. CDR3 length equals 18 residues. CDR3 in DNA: TGTGCCAGCAGTTTTAGGGAACCGTCGGCGGGGGGAAGTCAGCCCCAGCATTTT. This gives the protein CASSFREPSAGGSQPQHF.

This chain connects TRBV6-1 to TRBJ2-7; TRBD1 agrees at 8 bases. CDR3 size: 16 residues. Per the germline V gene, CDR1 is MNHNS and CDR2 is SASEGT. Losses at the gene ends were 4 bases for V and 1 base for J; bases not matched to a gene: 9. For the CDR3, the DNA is TGTGCCAGCAGTGTAGGGACAGGTCGAAGGTCCTACGAGCAGTACTTC. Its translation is CASSVGTGRRSYEQYF.

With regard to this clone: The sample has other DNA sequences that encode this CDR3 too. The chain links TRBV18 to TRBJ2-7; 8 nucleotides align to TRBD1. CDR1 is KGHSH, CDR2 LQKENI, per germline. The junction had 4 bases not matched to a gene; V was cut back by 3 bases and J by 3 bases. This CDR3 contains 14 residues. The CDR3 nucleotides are TGTGCCAGCTCACCTAAAGGACAGGGCTACGAGCAGTACTTC. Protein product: CASSPKGQGYEQYF. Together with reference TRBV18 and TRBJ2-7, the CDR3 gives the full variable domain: NAGVMQNPRHLVRRRGQEARLRCSPMKGHSHVYWYRQLPEEGLKFMVYLQKENIIDESGMPKERFSAEFPKEGPSILRIQQVVRGDSAAYFCASSPKGQGYEQYFGPGTRLTVT.

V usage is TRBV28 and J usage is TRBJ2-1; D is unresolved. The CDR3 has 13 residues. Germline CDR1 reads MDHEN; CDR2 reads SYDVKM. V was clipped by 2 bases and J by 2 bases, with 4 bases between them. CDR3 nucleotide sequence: TGTGCCAGCAGTTTACAGACCTACAATGAGCAGTTCTTC. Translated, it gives CASSLQTYNEQFF.

The CDR3 sequence is CASSSSRAGNEQFF. DNA for the CDR3: TGTGCCAGCAGCTCGAGTAGGGCGGGCAATGAGCAGTTCTTC. V usage is TRBV7-3 and J usage is TRBJ2-1, with a weak D call TRBD2 (5 bases). V lost 4 bases and J lost 6, with 13 bases in between. The CDR3 loop spans 14 amino acids. Germline CDR1 reads SGHTA; CDR2 reads FQGTGA.

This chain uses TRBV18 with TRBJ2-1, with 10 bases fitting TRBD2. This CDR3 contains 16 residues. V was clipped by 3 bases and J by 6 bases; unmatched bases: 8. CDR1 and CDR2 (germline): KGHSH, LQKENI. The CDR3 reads CASSPPLAGEINEQFF. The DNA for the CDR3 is TGTGCCAGCTCACCCCCTCTAGCGGGAGAGATCAATGAGCAGTTCTTC.

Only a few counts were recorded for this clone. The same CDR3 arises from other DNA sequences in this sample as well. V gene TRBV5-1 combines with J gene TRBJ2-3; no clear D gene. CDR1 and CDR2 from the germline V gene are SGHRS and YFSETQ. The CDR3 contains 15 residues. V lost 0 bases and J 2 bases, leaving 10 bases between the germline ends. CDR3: CASSLATVSTDTQYF. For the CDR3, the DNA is TGCGCCAGCAGCTTGGCCACAGTTTCCACAGATACGCAGTATTTT.

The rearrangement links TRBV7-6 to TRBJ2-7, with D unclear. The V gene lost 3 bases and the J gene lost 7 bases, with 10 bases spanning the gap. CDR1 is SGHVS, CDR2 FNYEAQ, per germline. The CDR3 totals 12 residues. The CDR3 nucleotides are TGTGCCAGCAGCTTTGATAACGGGGAGCAGTACTTC. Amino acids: CASSFDNGEQYF.

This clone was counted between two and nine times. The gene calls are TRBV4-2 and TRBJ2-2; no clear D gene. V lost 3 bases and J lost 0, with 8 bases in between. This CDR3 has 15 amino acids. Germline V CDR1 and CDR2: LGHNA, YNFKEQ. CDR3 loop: CASSHNSANTGELFF. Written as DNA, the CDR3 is TGTGCCAGCAGCCATAATTCCGCGAACACCGGGGAGCTGTTTTTT.

CDR3 loop: CASSGTGTTNTGELFF. In nucleotides, the CDR3 is TGCGCCAGCAGCGGGACCGGGACAACGAACACCGGGGAGCTGTTTTTT. This chain connects TRBV5-1 to TRBJ2-2; D is perhaps TRBD1 (6 bases). CDR3 length: 16 amino acids. Germline V gives CDR1 SGHRS, CDR2 YFSETQ. V gave up 4 bases and J gave up 0 bases, with 13 bases separating them.

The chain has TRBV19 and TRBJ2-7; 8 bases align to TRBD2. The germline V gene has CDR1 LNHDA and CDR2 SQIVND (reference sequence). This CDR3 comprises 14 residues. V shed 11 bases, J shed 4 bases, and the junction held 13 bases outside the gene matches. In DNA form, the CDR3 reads TGTGCCGGTAAGAAGCGGGAGACGGGGTACGAGCAGTACTTC. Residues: CAGKKRETGYEQYF. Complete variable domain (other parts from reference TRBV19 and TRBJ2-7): DGGITQSPKYLFRKEGQNVTLSCEQNLNHDAMYWYRQDPGQGLRLIYYSQIVNDFQKGDIAEGYSVSREKKESFPLTVTSAQKNPTAFYLCAGKKRETGYEQYFGPGTRLTVT.

This CDR3 reads CASSLRVGFHEQFF. DNA for the CDR3: TGTGCCAGCAGTCTCCGAGTCGGGTTCCATGAGCAGTTCTTC. The chain employs TRBV28 and TRBJ2-1; D not resolved. Trimming removed 5 bases at V and 8 bases at J, with 16 bases between. Germline V gives CDR1 MDHEN, CDR2 SYDVKM. This CDR3 has 14 residues. Using reference TRBV28 and TRBJ2-1 for the parts outside the CDR3, the full variable domain is DVKVTQSSRYLVKRTGEKVFLECVQDMDHENMFWYRQDPGLGLRLIYFSYDVKMKEKGDIPEGYSVSREKKERFSLILESASTNQTSMYLCASSLRVGFHEQFFGPGTRLTVL.

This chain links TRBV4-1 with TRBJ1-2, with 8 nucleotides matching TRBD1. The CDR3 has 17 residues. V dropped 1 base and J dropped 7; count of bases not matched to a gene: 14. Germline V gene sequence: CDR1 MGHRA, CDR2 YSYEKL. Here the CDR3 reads CASSQARLGQGARGYTF. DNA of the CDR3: TGCGCCAGCAGCCAAGCCCGCTTGGGGCAGGGGGCTCGTGGCTACACCTTC.

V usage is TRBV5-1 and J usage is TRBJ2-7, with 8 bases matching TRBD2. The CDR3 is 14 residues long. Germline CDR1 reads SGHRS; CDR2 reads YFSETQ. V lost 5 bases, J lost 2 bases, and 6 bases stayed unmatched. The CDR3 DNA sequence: TGCGCCAGCAGTTTTAGCGGGAACACCTACGAGCAGTACTTC. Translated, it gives CASSFSGNTYEQYF.

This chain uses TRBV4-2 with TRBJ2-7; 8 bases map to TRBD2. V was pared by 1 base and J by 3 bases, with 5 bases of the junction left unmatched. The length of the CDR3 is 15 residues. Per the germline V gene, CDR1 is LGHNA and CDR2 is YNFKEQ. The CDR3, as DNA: TGTGCCAGCAGCCAAGCGAGCGGGAGCGGCTACGAGCAGTACTTC. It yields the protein CASSQASGSGYEQYF.

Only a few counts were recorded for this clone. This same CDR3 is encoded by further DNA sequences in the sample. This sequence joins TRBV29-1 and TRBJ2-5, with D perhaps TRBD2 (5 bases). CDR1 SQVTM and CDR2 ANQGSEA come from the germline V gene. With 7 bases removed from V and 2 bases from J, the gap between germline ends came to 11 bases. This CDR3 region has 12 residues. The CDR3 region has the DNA TGCAGCGCCCGGACGGGGCAAGAGACCCAGTACTTC. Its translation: CSARTGQETQYF.